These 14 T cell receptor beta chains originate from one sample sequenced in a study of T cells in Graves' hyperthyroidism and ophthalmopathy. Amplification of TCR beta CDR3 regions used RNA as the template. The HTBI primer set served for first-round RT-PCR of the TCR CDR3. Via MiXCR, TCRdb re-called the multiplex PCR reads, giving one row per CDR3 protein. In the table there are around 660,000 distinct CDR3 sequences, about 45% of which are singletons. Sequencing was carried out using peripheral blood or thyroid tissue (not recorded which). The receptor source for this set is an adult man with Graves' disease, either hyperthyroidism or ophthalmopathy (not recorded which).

The CDR3 sequence: CASATGASNSPLHF. DNA of the CDR3: TGTGCCAGCGCGACAGGTGCCTCGAATTCACCCCTCCACTTT. The rearrangement uses TRBV2 and TRBJ1-6; tentative D call: TRBD1 (6 bases). Per germline, CDR1 SNHLY and CDR2 FYNNEI. Trimming stripped 8 bases from V and 7 bases from J, with 15 bases between. The CDR3 sequence is 14 residues long.

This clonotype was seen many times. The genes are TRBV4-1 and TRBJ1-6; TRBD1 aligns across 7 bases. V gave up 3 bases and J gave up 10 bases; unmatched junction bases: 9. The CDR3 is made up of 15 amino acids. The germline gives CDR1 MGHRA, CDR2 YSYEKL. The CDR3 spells CASSHEQGKGSPLHF. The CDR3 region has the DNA TGCGCCAGCAGCCATGAACAGGGGAAAGGATCACCCCTCCACTTT.

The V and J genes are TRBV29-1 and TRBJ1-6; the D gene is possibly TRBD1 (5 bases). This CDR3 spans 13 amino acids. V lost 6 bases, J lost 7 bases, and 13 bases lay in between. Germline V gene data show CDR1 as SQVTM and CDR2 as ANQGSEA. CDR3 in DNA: TGCAGCGTCCAGATGGACACAAATTCACCCCTCCACTTT. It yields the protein CSVQMDTNSPLHF.

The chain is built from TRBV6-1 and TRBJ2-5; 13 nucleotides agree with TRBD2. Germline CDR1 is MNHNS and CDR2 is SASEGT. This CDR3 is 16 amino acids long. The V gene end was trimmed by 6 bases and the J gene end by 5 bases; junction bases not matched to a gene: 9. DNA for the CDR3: TGTGCCAGCAGCTTCGGACTAGCGGGAGACCGGGAGACCCAGTACTTC. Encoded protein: CASSFGLAGDRETQYF.

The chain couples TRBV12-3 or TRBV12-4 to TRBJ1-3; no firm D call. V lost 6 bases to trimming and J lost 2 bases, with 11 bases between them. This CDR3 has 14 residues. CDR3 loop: CASSFERTGNTIYF. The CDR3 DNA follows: TGTGCCAGCAGCTTTGAGAGAACTGGAAACACCATATATTTT.

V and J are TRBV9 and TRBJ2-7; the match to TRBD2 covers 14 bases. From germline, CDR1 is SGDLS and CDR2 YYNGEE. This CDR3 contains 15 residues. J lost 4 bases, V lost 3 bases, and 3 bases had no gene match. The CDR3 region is CASSGGTSGRYEQYF. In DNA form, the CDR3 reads TGTGCCAGCAGCGGAGGGACTAGCGGGAGATACGAGCAGTACTTC.

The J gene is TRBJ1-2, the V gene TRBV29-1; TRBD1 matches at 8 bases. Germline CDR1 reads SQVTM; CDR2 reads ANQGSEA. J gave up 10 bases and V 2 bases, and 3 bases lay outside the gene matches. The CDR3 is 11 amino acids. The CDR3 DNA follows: TGCAGCGTTGAATCGGACAGGGTCTACACCTTC. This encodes CSVESDRVYTF. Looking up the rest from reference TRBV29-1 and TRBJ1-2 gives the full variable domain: SAVISQKPSRDICQRGTSLTIQCQVDSQVTMMFWYRQQPGQSLTLIATANQGSEATYESGFVIDKFPISRPNLTFSTLTVSNMSPEDSSIYLCSVESDRVYTFGSGTRLTVV.

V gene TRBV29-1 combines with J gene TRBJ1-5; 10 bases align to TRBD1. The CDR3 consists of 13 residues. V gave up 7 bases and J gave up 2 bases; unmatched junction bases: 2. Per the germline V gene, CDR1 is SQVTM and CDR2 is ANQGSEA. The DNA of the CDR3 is TGCAGCGGGGACAGGGGAGGCAATCAGCCCCAGCATTTT. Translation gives CSGDRGGNQPQHF.

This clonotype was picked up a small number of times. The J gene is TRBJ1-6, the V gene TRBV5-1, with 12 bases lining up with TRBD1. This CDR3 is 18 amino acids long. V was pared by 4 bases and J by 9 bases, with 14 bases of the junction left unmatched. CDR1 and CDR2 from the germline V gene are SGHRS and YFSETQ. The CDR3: CASSLGTGTGGASSPLHF. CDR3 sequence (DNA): TGCGCCAGCAGCCTCGGCACCGGGACAGGGGGCGCGAGTTCACCCCTCCACTTT.

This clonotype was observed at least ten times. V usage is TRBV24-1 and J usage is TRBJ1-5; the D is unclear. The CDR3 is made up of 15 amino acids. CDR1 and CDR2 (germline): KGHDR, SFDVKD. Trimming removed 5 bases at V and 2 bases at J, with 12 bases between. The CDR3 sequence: CATSGAQPGNQPQHF. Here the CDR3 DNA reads TGTGCCACCAGTGGGGCCCAGCCTGGCAATCAGCCCCAGCATTTT.

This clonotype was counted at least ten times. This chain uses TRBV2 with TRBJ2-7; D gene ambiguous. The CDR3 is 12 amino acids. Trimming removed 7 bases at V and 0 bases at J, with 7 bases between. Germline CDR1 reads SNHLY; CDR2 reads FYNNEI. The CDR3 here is CASTQSSYEQYF. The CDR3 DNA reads TGTGCCAGCACGCAGTCCTCCTACGAGCAGTACTTC.

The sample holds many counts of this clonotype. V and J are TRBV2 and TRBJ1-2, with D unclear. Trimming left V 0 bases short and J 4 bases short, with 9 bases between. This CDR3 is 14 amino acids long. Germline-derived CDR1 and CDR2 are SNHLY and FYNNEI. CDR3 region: CASSEARGGYGYTF. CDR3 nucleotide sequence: TGTGCCAGCAGTGAAGCGCGGGGAGGCTATGGCTACACCTTC.

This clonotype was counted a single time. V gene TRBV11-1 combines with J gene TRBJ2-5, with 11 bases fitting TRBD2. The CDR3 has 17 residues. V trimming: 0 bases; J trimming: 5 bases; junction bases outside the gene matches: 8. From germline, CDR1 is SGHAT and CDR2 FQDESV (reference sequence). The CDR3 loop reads CASSLATSGEMGETQYF. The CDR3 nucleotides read TGTGCCAGCAGCTTAGCGACTAGCGGGGAGATGGGGGAGACCCAGTACTTC.

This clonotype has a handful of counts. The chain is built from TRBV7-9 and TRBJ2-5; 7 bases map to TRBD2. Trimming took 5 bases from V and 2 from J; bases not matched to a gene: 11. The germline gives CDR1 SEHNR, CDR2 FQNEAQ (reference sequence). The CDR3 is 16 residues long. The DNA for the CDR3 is TGTGCCAGCAGCCAAGGAGTACGGGGGGTACAAGAGACCCAGTACTTC. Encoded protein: CASSQGVRGVQETQYF. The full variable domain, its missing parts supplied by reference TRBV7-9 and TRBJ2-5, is DTGVSQNPRHKITKRGQNVTFRCDPISEHNRLYWYRQTLGQGPEFLTYFQNEAQLEKSRLLSDRFSAERPKGSFSTLEIQRTEQGDSAMYLCASSQGVRGVQETQYFGPGTRLLVL.